The clone carrying this T cell receptor (beta chain) has ten or more counts. This CDR3 spans 18 amino acids. Germline loops: CDR1 SGHRS, CDR2 YFSETQ. The germline V and J ends were trimmed by 4 bases and 1 base, with 22 bases remaining between them. This record comes from a study of T cells in Graves' hyperthyroidism and ophthalmopathy. Study information: Once the initial diagnosis was made, peripheral blood was obtained before any treatment.

RNA transcripts provided the source from which TCR beta CDR3 regions were amplified. HTBI primers were the set used in a first-round RT-PCR of the TCR CDR3. TCRdb redid the calling of the multiplex PCR reads with MiXCR, one entry per CDR3 protein. Of some 560,000 distinct CDR3 sequences in the sample, around 15% were seen once. A lack of ophthalmopathy progression within 18 months defined stable Graves' hyperthyroidism. The hyperthyroidism was newly diagnosed and had lasted under 2 months; the patients were aged 18 to 65. Orbital computed tomography and thyroid ultrasound, together with serum TRAb and thyroxine and clinical symptoms, were used for diagnoses.

The TCR originated in a woman aged 40 to 55 with Graves' hyperthyroidism. Sequencing was done on a sample of blood. The gene calls are TRBV5-1 and TRBJ2-3; D might be TRBD2 (6 bases). CDR3 amino acids: CASSHQFFLERGTDTQYF. The CDR3 DNA reads as TGCGCCAGCAGCCATCAGTTCTTTCTTGAGCGGGGCACAGATACGCAGTATTTT. Full variable domain (missing parts from reference TRBV5-1 and TRBJ2-3): KAGVTQTPRYLIKTRGQQVTLSCSPISGHRSVSWYQQTPGQGLQFLFEYFSETQRNKGNFPGRFSGRQFSNSRSEMNVSTLELGDSALYLCASSHQFFLERGTDTQYFGPGTRLTVL.